This T cell receptor (beta chain) was identified in a study of regulatory T cells in long-lasting Graves disease. General study points: Favored usage of TRBV28, TRBJ1-2 and TRBJ2-5 was recorded in persistent disease.

The CDR3 extends over 10 amino acids. Germline V gene lookup returns CDR1 SNHLY and CDR2 FYNNEI. V was clipped by 7 bases and J by 6 bases, with 5 bases between them. As for time point: newly diagnosed GD, antithyroid drugs for less than 3 months. RNA extracted from PBMCs served as the sequencing template. Ten or more counts support this clonotype. Its antigen remains unknown. Researchers made TCR beta libraries by using iRepertoire HTBI primers and running Arm-PCR on CDR3 regions. TCRdb itself ran the multiplex PCR reads through MiXCR, one entry per CDR3 protein. This sample has about 400,000 distinct CDR3 sequences; 15% occur once, and the top ten carry 20% to 25%.

The chain recombines TRBV2 with TRBJ2-3; no firm D call. The receptor was derived from a female donor with Graves disease. Here the sequenced sample was peripheral blood mononuclear cells (PBMCs), taken at new diagnosis, from a patient treated with antithyroid drugs. CDR3 loop: CASNPDTQYF. The CDR3 DNA is TGTGCCAGCAATCCGGATACGCAGTATTTT.